The entry below gives a single T cell receptor beta chain sequence along with its context. The antigen it recognizes is unknown. A read error is possible here, since a much larger clone lies one base away. The CDR3 runs 13 residues from the cysteine to the phenylalanine. This entry keeps only the CDR3 DNA: 39 bases, framed from base 1. Via the germline V gene, CDR1 is SNHLY and CDR2 FYNNEI. Deletion took 4 bases off V and 4 bases off J, with a span of 10 bases between the germline ends. The method was multiplex PCR. The sequencer was an Illumina HiSeq 4000. To build TCR beta libraries, CDR3 regions were amplified by Arm-PCR using iRepertoire HTBI primers. Before sequencing, the PCR products underwent gel purification. Under the source paper's analysis protocol: A total of roughly 58 TRBV and approximately 15 TRBJ segments were identified across samples and were used for gene usage analysis of CDR3 amino acid clonotypes. COPE and FqMerger were used to merge filtered high-quality paired reads into contigs. BLAST was used to align contigs to IMGT TRBV, TRBD and TRBJ reference genes, with CDR3 defined following IMGT. Clonotypes above 0.1% frequency were classified as highly expanded clones. Shannon entropy was used to measure repertoire diversity, and the Gini coefficient was used to measure V-J evenness. A clonotype was considered public if more than one individual shared it. The raw public data were reprocessed by TCRdb itself: fastp quality trimming at Q25, MiXCR clonotype calling, in-frame beta chains only. Merged by CDR3 protein, the rows form single entries marked with the most common genes and DNA. TCRdb's processing, not the authors' own work, is the source of the V and J calls. This sample holds about 470,000 distinct CDR3 sequences; under 15% were observed only once. The ten largest clones represent 16% of the sample.

The time point label, as the study defines it: newly diagnosed GD, antithyroid drugs for less than 3 months. RNA was extracted from PBMCs in TRIzol for both TCR sequencing and RNA sequencing. The diagnosis of Graves' disease was made according to American Thyroid Association guidelines. Patients for the study were recruited at an endocrinology department in Xi'an, China. From each patient, roughly 9 milliliters of peripheral blood was collected into an EDTA anticoagulant tube. Ficoll Paque Plus density gradient separation was used to isolate PBMCs, and no further T cell sorting was done. RNA quality was checked with an Agilent 2100 Bioanalyzer and agarose gel, and concentration with a NanoDrop 2000. This specimen belongs to a study of regulatory T cells in long-lasting Graves disease (dated by TCRdb to about 2021). Turning to the overall study: Patients with newly diagnosed Graves' disease had been on antithyroid drugs for under 3 months. The study was conducted in China and was registered as a clinical trial. Persistent Graves' disease patients were compared with newly diagnosed Graves' disease patients by peripheral blood TCR sequencing and RNA sequencing. A total of approximately 35 samples were covered by TCR sequencing, comprising some 13 persistent and some 20 newly diagnosed Graves' disease patients.

Points the paper makes about the study in general: Preferential use of TRBV28, TRBJ1-2 and TRBJ2-5 was observed in persistent disease, whereas TRBV20-1 and TRBJ2-1 were favored in newly diagnosed disease. Sequencing and analysis were limited to the TCR beta chain. The authors acknowledged the small sample size as a limitation that may reduce accuracy. Peripheral blood alone was examined, since thyroid tissue, which constituted the primary lesion, could not be accessed. Persistent patients shared more public clonotypes among themselves (around 2,700) than newly diagnosed patients did (over 900). Lower TCR Shannon entropy and fewer highly expanded clones were observed in persistent Graves' disease patients than in newly diagnosed patients, which suggested clonal expansion.

These data were likewise used in another study, on T cells in Graves' hyperthyroidism and ophthalmopathy. The other study reports the following: Graves' hyperthyroidism was defined as stable when no progression to ophthalmopathy occurred over 18 months of follow-up. Hyperthyroidism patients were aged 18 to 65 years and newly diagnosed, with disease duration of less than 2 months. The study excluded patients with uncontrolled infections, other autoimmune diseases, pregnancy or lactation. Diagnoses relied on clinical symptoms, serum thyroxine and TRAb, thyroid ultrasound and orbital computed tomography. The first round of RT-PCR for the TCR CDR3 was performed with the HTBI primer set and the Qiagen OneStep RT-PCR kit. Most expanded thyroid clonotypes (frequency above 0.001) were also detected in blood, a finding suggesting that blood repertoires may reflect thyroid immune responses. Ophthalmopathy was separated from stable hyperthyroidism by a 13 V-J signature model, with over 85% sensitivity and approximately 81% specificity obtained in cross-validation and 80%/75% obtained in testing. In validation, the model predicted progression to ophthalmopathy with roughly 70% sensitivity and less than 75% specificity, a median of about 6.7 months before onset. To identify TCR V-J signatures that set the groups apart, the researchers used a discovery cohort of about a hundred patients, made up of roughly 40 with Graves' ophthalmopathy and 57 with stable Graves' hyperthyroidism. Prospective prediction of ophthalmopathy was tested in an independent validation cohort of fewer than 20 hyperthyroidism patients and some 17 patients who later progressed to ophthalmopathy. For training and testing, the 100 patients in the discovery cohort were randomly divided in a 7:3 ratio. Thyroid tissue and blood T-cell repertoires from about six Graves' hyperthyroidism patients were also compared in the study. Once sampling was done, hyperthyroidism patients were given methimazole at a starting dose of 30 mg daily, whereas ophthalmopathy patients were given high-dose intravenous methylprednisolone. The libraries were constructed in a second round of multiplex PCR and then size-selected and purified. Sequencing of the libraries was done on an Illumina HiSeq2000 using paired-end 100 bp reads. SOAPnuke was used to process the raw data, removing reads that contained adapters or uncalled bases, had a mean Phred below 15, or lacked an exact match to the constant primer or identifier. High-quality paired reads were merged using COPE v1.2.5, and each unique nucleotide sequence was defined as a clonotype. MiTCR v1.1 was used to align the clonotypes against IMGT TRBV, TRBD and TRBJ reference segments. Analysis was restricted to V-J combinations with a frequency above 0.0001, which covered roughly 99% of repertoires. A TCS score was defined as the ratio of F50 (clonal expansion) to E x V (chaos), with BLOSUM62-based TCRdist applied between CDR3 peptides within each V-J. Welch's t-statistics and random forest reduced roughly 530 V-J features to roughly 13, which were used in a naive Bayes classifier (R e1071). No statistical method was used to set the sample size in advance, and investigators knew the group allocation. The paper reports TCR Vbeta CDR3 sequencing of over 130 peripheral blood samples: under 45 ophthalmopathy, under 80 hyperthyroidism and around 17 progressor patients.

This sample comprised peripheral blood mononuclear cells (PBMCs), obtained at new diagnosis, from a patient treated with antithyroid drugs. The sequence links TRBV2 to TRBJ1-2, with the D gene not confidently named. The receptor comes from a woman younger than 45 with Graves disease. Donor details come from another sample of the same person, matched by shared clones. CDR3 reads: CASSGNISYGYTF. The nucleotide sequence reads TGTGCCAGCAGTGGGAACATTAGCTATGGCTACACCTTC. Joined to the reference TRBV2 and TRBJ1-2 proteins, this CDR3 gives the full variable domain: EPEVTQTPSHQVTQMGQEVILRCVPISNHLYFYWYRQILGQKVEFLVSFYNNEISEKSEIFDDQFSVERPDGSNFTLKIRSTKLEDSAMYFCASSGNISYGYTFGSGTRLTVV.